Each of the 20 T cell receptor beta chains below was sequenced from the same sample in a study of blood T cell repertoires in COVID-19 (TCRdb year 2020). The library was produced with the immunoSEQ multiplex PCR assay. This immuneACCESS table, as held by TCRdb, lists in-frame sequences with V and J called but not all clones. Of the missing ones, under half trace to an unresolved V gene in checked studies; the others have no known cause. Counted in this sample were about 78,000 clones; less than 90% of them appeared once. The ten top clones hold just under 6% of the sample. The material sequenced was peripheral blood. The origin of the receptors is a man aged 60 to 69 with active or convalescent COVID-19.

The chain links TRBV7-2 to TRBJ2-3; TRBD1 is a possible D gene (5 bases). V shed 2 bases and J shed 3 bases, with 12 bases lying between them. The germline gives CDR1 SGHTA, CDR2 FQGNSA. CDR3 length: 15 residues. DNA for the CDR3: TGTGCCAGCAGCTTATTAGGGGCTAGGACAGATACGCAGTATTTT. Protein: CASSLLGARTDTQYF.

This CDR3 is CASSGHLGRGLATDTQYF. As DNA, the CDR3 is TGTGCCAGCAGCGGGCATTTGGGGAGGGGACTAGCTACAGATACGCAGTATTTT. V usage is TRBV9 and J usage is TRBJ2-3; 9 bases match TRBD2. Trimming took 3 bases from V and 3 from J; bases not matched to a gene: 14. CDR1 SGDLS and CDR2 YYNGEE come from the germline V gene. The CDR3 contains 18 residues. Full variable domain (rest looked up from reference TRBV9 and TRBJ2-3): DSGVTQTPKHLITATGQRVTLRCSPRSGDLSVYWYQQSLDQGLQFLIQYYNGEERAKGNILERFSAQQFPDLHSELNLSSLELGDSALYFCASSGHLGRGLATDTQYFGPGTRLTVL.

This chain links TRBV2 with TRBJ1-2; 8 bases match TRBD1. With 6 bases clipped from V and 7 bases from J, the junction kept 7 bases outside the gene matches. Germline V gene lookup returns CDR1 SNHLY and CDR2 FYNNEI. CDR3 size: 13 residues. The CDR3 spells CASSGQGLGGYTF. DNA for the CDR3: TGTGCCAGCAGCGGACAGGGATTAGGTGGCTACACCTTC.

V and J are TRBV19 and TRBJ2-3; D not certain. The CDR3 is made up of 17 amino acids. In germline, CDR1 is LNHDA, CDR2 SQIVND (reference sequence). V lost 5 bases, J lost 0 bases, and 18 bases lay in between. The CDR3 reads CASSPTASRPSTDTQYF. The DNA of the CDR3 is TGTGCCAGTAGTCCAACAGCATCCAGGCCCAGCACAGATACGCAGTATTTT.

This clone was counted between two and nine times. The rearrangement links TRBV4-2 to TRBJ1-2; D is undetermined. Germline CDR1 reads LGHNA; CDR2 reads YNFKEQ. The V end was cut by 4 bases, the J end by 5 bases, with 11 bases between. The CDR3 has 13 residues. CDR3 region: CASSRERAYGYTF. The CDR3 coding sequence is TGTGCCAGCAGCCGGGAGAGGGCTTATGGCTACACCTTC.

The chain has TRBV19 and TRBJ1-5, with 9 bases that match TRBD1. V was clipped by 5 bases and J by 3 bases; unmatched bases: 5. The CDR3 is 15 residues long. Germline V CDR1 and CDR2: LNHDA, SQIVND (reference sequence). The CDR3 DNA sequence: TGTGCCAGTAGTTTCGGGACAGGGAACAATCAGCCCCAGCATTTT. Protein product: CASSFGTGNNQPQHF.

Here the CDR3 reads CASCPRTVSTDTQYF. The CDR3 region has the DNA TGTGCCAGCTGCCCGAGGACAGTTAGCACAGATACGCAGTATTTT. This chain uses TRBV6-5 with TRBJ2-3, with D possibly being TRBD1 (6 bases). V was shortened by 8 bases and J by 0 bases, with 15 bases between the two germline ends. CDR3 length equals 15 residues. The V gene's germline CDR1 is MNHEY and CDR2 SVGAGI.

V gene TRBV7-2 combines with J gene TRBJ1-5; the D gene is possibly TRBD1 (6 bases). Deletions cut 2 bases from V and 5 bases from J, with 10 bases between. The CDR3 consists of 14 residues. From germline, CDR1 is SGHTA and CDR2 FQGNSA. The CDR3 coding sequence is TGTGCCAGCAGCTTATACAGGGTTGATCAGCCCCAGCATTTT. Amino acid sequence: CASSLYRVDQPQHF.

The genes are TRBV24-1 and TRBJ1-5; perhaps TRBD1 as D (5 bases). Trimming pared 4 bases from V and 6 bases from J, leaving 9 bases between. CDR1 KGHDR and CDR2 SFDVKD come from the germline V gene. This CDR3 region has 13 residues. DNA of the CDR3: TGTGCCACCAGTGAAGGGGCACGTCAGCCCCAGCATTTT. It encodes CATSEGARQPQHF.

This clone was picked up one time. The rearrangement joins TRBV21-1 to TRBJ2-3; TRBD2 is the table's D call and was not checked against the DNA. TRBV21-1 is recorded as a pseudogene. There are 17 residues in the CDR3. CDR3 sequence (DNA): TGTGCCAGCAGCAATCGGATAAGCGGGGGAACTACAGATACGCAGTATTTT. The encoded protein is CASSNRISGGTTDTQYF.

Note on this clone: Within the sample, other DNA sequences also encode this same CDR3. This chain connects TRBV12-3 or TRBV12-4 to TRBJ2-3, with a possible D match to TRBD2 (5 bases). Between the trimmed V and J ends, which lost 4 bases and 4 bases, there was a span of 9 bases. The CDR3 is 13 amino acids. CDR3: CASSYQRADTQYF. As DNA, the CDR3 is TGTGCCAGCAGTTACCAGAGGGCAGATACGCAGTATTTT.

This sequence joins TRBV5-4 and TRBJ2-5; 10 bases align to TRBD1. Germline V gene sequence: CDR1 SGHNT, CDR2 YYREEE (reference sequence). The CDR3 runs 14 residues. V dropped 4 bases and J dropped 3; count of bases not matched to a gene: 3. CDR3 in DNA: TGTGCCAGCAGCCAGGGGACAGGGGAAGAGACCCAGTACTTC. It is translated as CASSQGTGEETQYF.

The chain has TRBV5-6 and TRBJ2-3, with D perhaps TRBD1 (6 bases). CDR3 length: 15 residues. Trimming cost V 5 bases and J 6 bases, with 19 bases left between them. Per the germline V gene, CDR1 is SGHDT and CDR2 is YYEEEE. Here the CDR3 DNA reads TGTGCCAGCAGTGGTGTTGGACAGCAATACGATACGCAGTATTTT. It encodes CASSGVGQQYDTQYF.

This clone was counted a single time. The chain carries TRBV6-5 and TRBJ1-1; possible D gene TRBD1, 6 bases. The CDR3 spans 14 residues. The V and J ends lost 2 bases and 2 bases respectively, with 9 bases between them. In germline, CDR1 is MNHEY, CDR2 SVGAGI. CDR3 in DNA: TGTGCCAGCAGTTACGTAGGGGGTAACACTGAAGCTTTCTTT. Translated: CASSYVGGNTEAFF.

CDR3 sequence reads: CASSEYGGSNQPQHF. The CDR3 DNA is TGTGCCAGCAGTGAATACGGGGGTAGCAATCAGCCCCAGCATTTT. The gene calls are TRBV6-1 and TRBJ1-5; TRBD1 might be the D (5 bases). The CDR3 runs to 15 residues. The V and J ends lost 2 bases and 0 bases respectively, with 8 bases between them. Germline V gene sequence: CDR1 MNHNS, CDR2 SASEGT.

The chain recombines TRBV7-2 with TRBJ1-1; 8 nucleotides line up with TRBD1. CDR3 length equals 16 residues. With 0 bases clipped from V and 4 bases from J, the junction kept 7 bases outside the gene matches. Germline V gene lookup returns CDR1 SGHTA and CDR2 FQGNSA. CDR3 nucleotide sequence: TGTGCCAGCAGCTTAGCGCACGGACAGGGTAGCACTGAAGCTTTCTTT. It specifies CASSLAHGQGSTEAFF.

This chain uses TRBV5-1 with TRBJ2-1; D unresolved. Trimming pared 4 bases from V and 1 base from J, leaving 9 bases between. The CDR3 extends over 14 amino acids. Germline loops: CDR1 SGHRS, CDR2 YFSETQ. CDR3 sequence reads: CASSTDGSYNEQFF. The CDR3, as DNA: TGCGCCAGCAGCACAGACGGATCCTACAATGAGCAGTTCTTC. The whole variable domain, filled in from reference TRBV5-1 and TRBJ2-1, reads KAGVTQTPRYLIKTRGQQVTLSCSPISGHRSVSWYQQTPGQGLQFLFEYFSETQRNKGNFPGRFSGRQFSNSRSEMNVSTLELGDSALYLCASSTDGSYNEQFFGPGTRLTVL.

This chain joins TRBV12-3 or TRBV12-4 and TRBJ1-6; no clear D. The CDR3 spans 13 residues. The ends were cut back, 4 bases at V and 6 bases at J, with 7 bases in the middle. CDR3 loop: CASSSRSNSPLHF. The CDR3 bases are TGTGCCAGCAGTTCTCGGTCTAATTCACCCCTCCACTTT.

The chain links TRBV19 to TRBJ1-1, with D hard to call. V lost 0 bases to trimming and J lost 6 bases, with 5 bases between them. Germline V CDR1 and CDR2: LNHDA, SQIVND (reference sequence). The CDR3 has 12 amino acids. CDR3 coding DNA: TGTGCCAGTAGTATAGATCGAGCTGAAGCTTTCTTT. This translates into CASSIDRAEAFF.

The chain links TRBV15 to TRBJ2-7; maybe TRBD2 (5 bases). This CDR3 is 15 amino acids long. V was shortened by 3 bases and J by 2 bases, with 14 bases between the two germline ends. In germline, CDR1 is LNHNV, CDR2 YYDKDF (reference sequence). For the CDR3, the DNA is TGTGCCACCAGCAGTAGTTTGGACTCGGCCTACGAGCAGTACTTC. Translating gives CATSSSLDSAYEQYF.